What follows are 21 T cell receptor beta chains derived from one specimen sequenced in a study of beta chain features in type 1 diabetes. Every isolated RNA sample was fully reverse transcribed, so sequencing captured expressed TCRB transcripts. Clones were read by immunoSEQ multiplex PCR, and TCRdb kept only the in-frame ones, dropping some. Altogether around 16,000 clones are present, 45% to 55% being singletons, with the ten largest covering over 0.4%. Sequencing input: stem cell memory CD4+ T cells from blood. The source is a woman between 18 and 29 years old in good health.

The chain joins TRBV18 to TRBJ2-7; tentative D call: TRBD1 (6 bases). Deletions cut 0 bases from V and 2 bases from J, with 11 bases between. This CDR3 contains 15 residues. In germline, CDR1 is KGHSH, CDR2 LQKENI. CDR3 DNA sequence: TGTGCCAGCTCACCACCGGCAGGGGACCCCTACGAGCAGTACTTC. It yields the protein CASSPPAGDPYEQYF. Supplemented by reference TRBV18 and TRBJ2-7, the full variable domain reads NAGVMQNPRHLVRRRGQEARLRCSPMKGHSHVYWYRQLPEEGLKFMVYLQKENIIDESGMPKERFSAEFPKEGPSILRIQQVVRGDSAAYFCASSPPAGDPYEQYFGPGTRLTVT.

This clone was seen only a few times. The chain carries TRBV18 and TRBJ2-3; possibly TRBD2 for D (6 bases). The CDR3 consists of 18 residues. CDR1 and CDR2 from the germline V gene are KGHSH and LQKENI. V shed 1 base and J shed 2 bases, with 19 bases lying between them. The CDR3 DNA sequence: TGTGCCAGCTCACCACGTCCCCGTGGCGGGGCAAACACAGATACGCAGTATTTT. As protein: CASSPRPRGGANTDTQYF.

With regard to this clone: The junction shows a germline mismatch at one end, possibly a read error. The chain carries TRBV11-2 and TRBJ2-4; no definite D call. Looked up from germline, CDR1 is SGHAT and CDR2 is FQNNGV. There are 13 residues in the CDR3. CDR3 amino acids: CASSLEEGLAEDF. CDR3 nucleotide sequence: TGTGCCAGCAGCTTAGAGGAAGGCCTCGCCGAGGACTTC.

The gene calls are TRBV9 and TRBJ1-1; 10 nucleotides match TRBD1. Germline V gene sequence: CDR1 SGDLS, CDR2 YYNGEE. The CDR3 sequence is 16 residues long. V lost 4 bases and J lost 2; bases outside the gene matches: 8. The CDR3 here is CASSLGTGVRNTEAFF. For the CDR3, the DNA is TGTGCCAGCAGCCTTGGGACAGGGGTTAGAAACACTGAAGCTTTCTTT. Combining the CDR3 with reference TRBV9 and TRBJ1-1 gives the whole variable domain DSGVTQTPKHLITATGQRVTLRCSPRSGDLSVYWYQQSLDQGLQFLIQYYNGEERAKGNILERFSAQQFPDLHSELNLSSLELGDSALYFCASSLGTGVRNTEAFFGQGTRLTVV.

This chain links TRBV5-1 with TRBJ2-5; 11 bases are a match to TRBD1. The J call may be faulty, since TRBJ2-7 better matches the DNA end. This CDR3 region has 14 residues. Looked up from germline, CDR1 is SGHRS and CDR2 is YFSETQ. DNA of the CDR3: TGCGCCAGCAGACTCGGGACAGGGGGATACGAGCAGTACTTC. It encodes CASRLGTGGYEQYF.

The chain links TRBV5-1 to TRBJ2-2; tentative D call: TRBD1 (5 bases). CDR1 and CDR2 from the germline V gene are SGHRS and YFSETQ. The length of the CDR3 is 14 residues. V lost 2 bases to trimming and J lost 1 base, with 6 bases between them. The CDR3 spells CASSLDRNTGELFF. The CDR3 region has the DNA TGCGCCAGCAGCTTAGACAGGAACACCGGGGAGCTGTTTTTT.

This clone was seen a single time. CDR3 protein: CASSLGTSGRQFGELFF. The CDR3 region has the DNA TGCGCCAGCAGCCTCGGGACTAGCGGGAGACAATTCGGGGAGCTGTTTTTT. This sequence joins TRBV5-1 and TRBJ2-2, with TRBD2 identical over 14 bases. Germline trimming cut 4 bases from V and 7 bases from J; bases unmatched to any gene: 9. Germline CDR1 is SGHRS and CDR2 is YFSETQ. The CDR3 length is 17 residues.

This clone was found a few times. The chain links TRBV5-1 to TRBJ2-3; 8 nucleotides line up with TRBD2. The V gene's germline CDR1 is SGHRS and CDR2 YFSETQ. The CDR3 runs 18 residues. Losses at the gene ends were 2 bases for V and 2 bases for J; bases not matched to a gene: 13. CDR3 in DNA: TGCGCCAGCAGCTTTTACTTAGCGGGGTCAGCGACCACAGATACGCAGTATTTT. It translates to CASSFYLAGSATTDTQYF.

The chain has TRBV5-5 and TRBJ2-7, with 7 positions matching TRBD1. Germline V gives CDR1 SGHKS, CDR2 YYEKEE (reference sequence). The CDR3 runs to 16 residues. With V trimmed by 0 bases and J by 2 bases, 8 bases remained unmatched. The CDR3 protein is CASSLAGTVGTYEQYF. The DNA for the CDR3 is TGTGCCAGCAGCTTGGCCGGGACAGTAGGTACCTACGAGCAGTACTTC.

V is TRBV5-1 and J is TRBJ1-2; D gene uncertain. With 4 bases removed from V and 2 bases from J, the gap between germline ends came to 12 bases. This CDR3 spans 14 amino acids. The V gene's germline CDR1 is SGHRS and CDR2 YFSETQ. The CDR3, as DNA: TGCGCCAGCAGCCAACAAGGAGAAAACTATGGCTACACCTTC. Translation: CASSQQGENYGYTF.

The chain carries TRBV29-1 and TRBJ1-3, with unresolved D. The germline CDR1 and CDR2 sequences are SQVTM and ANQGSEA. The CDR3 is made up of 15 amino acids. V gave up 5 bases and J gave up 0 bases, with 14 bases separating them. The DNA for the CDR3 is TGCAGCGTTTTCGGACTGCAAGACTCTGGAAACACCATATATTTT. It codes for CSVFGLQDSGNTIYF.

This clone was picked up a small number of times. The J gene is TRBJ2-1, the V gene TRBV11-2; D is unresolved. Trimming stripped 1 base from V and 4 bases from J, with 5 bases between. Germline-derived CDR1 and CDR2 are SGHAT and FQNNGV. The CDR3 is 13 residues long. CDR3 amino acids: CASSLGRYNEQFF. CDR3 in DNA: TGTGCCAGCAGCTTAGGTCGGTACAATGAGCAGTTCTTC.

This clone was recorded once. The chain links TRBV30 to TRBJ1-1; D may be TRBD1 (6 bases). V was clipped by 6 bases and J by 11 bases, with 19 bases between them. Germline CDR1 and CDR2: GTSNPN and SVGIG (reference sequence). This CDR3 region has 12 residues. Written as DNA, the CDR3 is TGTGCCTGCAATAAGATTAGCAGGGGCGCTTTCTTT. It yields the protein CACNKISRGAFF.

This clone was counted only a few times. This rearrangement joins TRBV7-3 to TRBJ1-1; TRBD1 might be the D (6 bases). Per the germline V gene, CDR1 is SGHTA and CDR2 is FQGTGA. The V end lost 11 bases, the J end lost 0 bases, and 13 bases lay between the germline ends. The CDR3 totals 13 residues. CDR3 sequence reads: CASARTVNTEAFF. Written as DNA, the CDR3 is TGTGCCTCAGCGCGGACAGTGAACACTGAAGCTTTCTTT.

DNA for the CDR3: TGTGCCTGGAGTGACGACAGCGCTGGGAATTCACCCCTCCACTTT. This sequence encodes CAWSDDSAGNSPLHF. V and J are TRBV30 and TRBJ1-6, with D maybe TRBD1 (5 bases). V lost 1 base to trimming and J lost 7 bases, with 14 bases between them. This CDR3 has 15 amino acids. From germline, CDR1 is GTSNPN and CDR2 SVGIG (reference sequence).

The CDR3 loop reads CSVAVESYTQYF. The CDR3 coding sequence is TGCAGCGTAGCGGTGGAATCGTATACGCAGTATTTT. The genes are TRBV29-1 and TRBJ2-3; possibly TRBD2 for D (5 bases). This CDR3 spans 12 amino acids. Per the germline V gene, CDR1 is SQVTM and CDR2 is ANQGSEA. V was clipped by 6 bases and J by 7 bases, with 14 bases between them.

The rearrangement joins TRBV9 to TRBJ1-2; D not certain. CDR3 length equals 14 residues. V shed 0 bases and J shed 4 bases, with 10 bases lying between them. Germline lookup yields CDR1 SGDLS and CDR2 YYNGEE. The CDR3 region is CASSVALQLYGYTF. In nucleotides, the CDR3 is TGTGCCAGCAGCGTAGCATTACAGCTCTATGGCTACACCTTC.

The V call is TRBV2, the J call TRBJ2-3; D might be TRBD2 (6 bases). CDR1 SNHLY and CDR2 FYNNEI come from the germline V gene. CDR3 length: 17 residues. V lost 7 bases and J lost 0, with 20 bases in between. CDR3 sequence: CASNQNRGGGSTDTQYF. The CDR3 DNA reads as TGTGCCAGCAACCAGAATCGGGGTGGAGGGAGCACAGATACGCAGTATTTT.

This clone was detected only a few times. DNA for the CDR3: TGTGCCAGCAGACAGGGTGTCGGTGAAGCTTTCTTT. It specifies CASRQGVGEAFF. The gene calls are TRBV6-4 and TRBJ1-1; possibly TRBD1 for D (6 bases). V was clipped by 6 bases and J by 7 bases, with 12 bases between them. Per the germline V gene, CDR1 is MRHNA and CDR2 is SNTAGT. The length of the CDR3 is 12 residues.

This clone was recorded a few times. The rearrangement uses TRBV7-9 and TRBJ1-1; D might be TRBD1 (6 bases). The CDR3 loop spans 14 amino acids. CDR1 and CDR2 (germline): SEHNR, FQNEAQ (reference sequence). Trimming took off 6 bases at V and 6 bases at J, with 17 bases between the two ends. The CDR3 is CASSLGHPGPEAFF. In nucleotides, the CDR3 is TGTGCCAGCAGTTTGGGACACCCAGGGCCTGAAGCTTTCTTT.

The chain links TRBV27 to TRBJ1-1; D unresolved. CDR1 is MNHEY and CDR2 is SMNVEV in the germline V gene (reference sequence). Trimming pared 7 bases from V and 3 bases from J, leaving 12 bases between. The CDR3 totals 13 residues. CDR3 DNA: TGTGCCAGCATAGGGTGGGGAGACACTGAAGCTTTCTTT. Translated: CASIGWGDTEAFF.